A single T cell receptor (beta chain) is shown here with its context. Its matching antigen is unknown. Sorted CD4+ subsets: naive, central memory, regulatory, stem cell-like memory (CD45RO/CCR7/CD25/CD127/CD95/CD27 panel). The sample belongs to a study of beta chain features in type 1 diabetes. Study-wide findings and caveats: Junctions at VDJ sites from type 1 diabetes patients had fewer insertions and more deletions.

This CDR3 region has 13 residues. V lost 5 bases to trimming and J lost 2 bases, with 10 bases between them. The germline V gene has CDR1 SGHTA and CDR2 FQGNSA. Of the isolated RNA, all was reverse transcribed, and so the sequenced material was expressed TCRB transcripts. There were 3 million to 4 million reads on average in the naive, central memory and regulatory T cell samples. The assay was immunoSEQ multiplex PCR, and TCRdb's table has in-frame clones only and misses some. The sample gives hundreds of thousands of clones, about 32% of which show up once; around 0.065% is in the top ten. Sequencing input: naive CD4+ T cells from blood. The source is a man younger than 35 in good health. This chain links TRBV7-2 with TRBJ2-7; D not resolved. As DNA, the CDR3 is TGTGCCAGCAGCAAGGTCCAGGCCTACGAGCAGTACTTC. Its protein is CASSKVQAYEQYF.